The T cell receptor (beta chain) under discussion was sequenced for a study of metastatic and nonmetastatic thyroid tumors. Study-level background: Repertoires were compared across blood and tumor or nodule tissue from malignant and benign thyroid patients.

The entire patient cohort was treatment-naive prior to thyroid surgery. Germline values: CDR1 PRHDT, CDR2 FYEKMQ (reference sequence). The CDR3 loop spans 16 amino acids. The V segment lost 6 bases and the J segment 4 bases; nucleotides outside the gene matches: 6. Study-wide findings and caveats: Versus benign nodules, malignant thyroid tumors reportedly had significantly higher TCR beta diversity, in blood and tumor.

This clone was seen repeatedly, ten times or more. Its antigen is as yet unknown. Methods used by the authors: For papillary thyroid cancer, a distant-metastasis classifier was constructed from CDR3 differences observed across clinicopathological groups. TCRdb called clones again from the PCR reads with MiXCR. TCRdb's processing, not the authors', yielded these V and J calls. Here the sample spans about 70,000 clones, 18% being singletons. Source material: blood. This chain joins TRBV13 and TRBJ2-2, with TRBD2 matching 12 bases. The clonotype was recovered from a female donor with papillary thyroid cancer or a benign thyroid nodule (not recorded which). Some clones in this sample may be carry-over from other donors' samples. The CDR3 DNA sequence: TGTGCCAGCAGTCCCGGACTAGCGGGAACCACCGGGGAGCTGTTTTTT. This encodes CASSPGLAGTTGELFF.